Following are 2 T cell receptor beta chains from one sample sequenced in a study of spatial heterogeneity in lung cancer. TCRdb reanalysed the 5' RACE reads using MiXCR and keeps one entry per CDR3 protein. This table has around 87,000 distinct CDR3 sequences, approximately 12% appearing once. Specified time point: sample taken at primary tumor resection. The sequencing here drew on PBMCs, taken at surgery. The receptors shown here come from a male donor with early-stage non-small cell lung cancer.

This clonotype turned up a few times. The V gene is TRBV7-2, the J gene TRBJ2-5, with D perhaps assigned TRBD1 or TRBD2 (6 bases each). Germline lookup yields CDR1 SGHTA and CDR2 FQGNSA. V was shortened by 1 base and J by 2 bases, with 11 bases between the two germline ends. This CDR3 spans 15 amino acids. CDR3 residues: CASSLGRGPQETQYF. DNA of the CDR3: TGTGCCAGCAGCTTAGGTCGGGGGCCTCAAGAGACCCAGTACTTC.

This clonotype was observed a few times. At one end, the junction sequence differs from germline, possibly due to a read error. The rearrangement uses TRBV28 and TRBJ2-3; possible D gene TRBD2, 6 bases. The CDR3 extends over 14 amino acids. Looked up from germline, CDR1 is MDHEN and CDR2 is SYDVKM. In DNA form, the CDR3 reads TGTGCCAGCAGTTTACGGGGGAGCACAGGTACGCAGTATTTT. This translates into CASSLRGSTGTQYF.